This TCR beta chain was sequenced in a study of blood T cell repertoires in COVID-19. Using immunoSEQ multiplex PCR, the repertoire was profiled, and TCRdb retains in-frame clones only, with some absent. The table lists roughly 230,000 clones, about 80% of them singletons. CDR3 size: 11 residues. Trimming removed 2 bases from V and 13 bases from J, with 11 bases in between. Germline V CDR1 and CDR2: SEHNR, FQNEAQ (reference sequence). The TCR was taken from a man aged 50 to 59 who had recovered from COVID-19. The chain couples TRBV7-9 to TRBJ1-2, with D unresolved. The sample was PBMCs or T cells enriched from blood (not recorded which). The CDR3 region has the DNA TGTGCCAGCAGCTTATCCGATGGCGGCACCTTC. It is translated as CASSLSDGGTF.